This paragraph reports one T cell receptor (beta chain). Its target is unknown. Measured with immunoSEQ multiplex PCR; TCRdb has only the in-frame clones, and not every one. The table records more than 120,000 clones, 90% to 95% of them present only once. The sample originates from a study of T cell responses to AZD1222 COVID-19 vaccine. Background on the study: Combined were second doses at about 4 or about 12 weeks.

Study-wide points: Rises in breadth and depth of Spike-specific TCRs came after two AZD1222 doses.

The V gene lost 3 bases and the J gene lost 10 bases, with 13 bases spanning the gap. CDR1 is SGHTA, CDR2 FQGTGA, per germline. This CDR3 has 14 amino acids. This receptor was taken from an adult in good health. The chain carries TRBV7-3 and TRBJ1-6; no definite D call. Sample: peripheral blood, taken on day 0 of AZD1222 vaccination. The CDR3 sequence: CASSLRGLGSPLHF. Written as DNA, the CDR3 is TGTGCCAGCAGCTTGAGAGGACTAGGATCACCCCTCCACTTT.